This passage covers 18 T cell receptor beta chains from one sample sequenced in a study of metastatic and nonmetastatic thyroid tumors. TCRdb re-called the PCR reads via MiXCR. The sample carries around 6,600 clones, around a quarter recorded once. There were no patients who had received any treatment before thyroid surgery. The sequenced material came from adjacent normal tissue. The source of these receptors is a male donor with papillary thyroid cancer or a benign thyroid nodule (not recorded which). Some clones in this sample may be carry-over from other donors' samples.

This chain uses TRBV7-3 with TRBJ2-1, with D possibly TRBD1 on 5 matching bases. This CDR3 contains 15 residues. Per the germline V gene, CDR1 is SGHTA and CDR2 is FQGTGA. Trimming shortened V by 1 base and J by 1 base, and 8 bases separated the two germline ends. The CDR3 DNA reads TGTGCCAGCAGCTTAAGGCAGGGATCCTACAATGAGCAGTTCTTC. This encodes CASSLRQGSYNEQFF.

This clone was picked up a small number of times. The chain uses TRBV7-6 and TRBJ2-7; TRBD2 agrees at 12 bases. The CDR3 spans 14 residues. Trimming cost V 4 bases and J 6 bases; bases outside gene matches: 4. CDR1 SGHVS and CDR2 FNYEAQ come from the germline V gene. The CDR3 here is CASSSSGRASEQYF. CDR3 DNA sequence: TGTGCCAGCAGCTCTAGCGGGAGGGCCTCCGAGCAGTACTTC. Full variable domain (missing parts from reference TRBV7-6 and TRBJ2-7): GAGVSQSPRYKVTKRGQDVALRCDPISGHVSLYWYRQALGQGPEFLTYFNYEAQQDKSGLPNDRFSAERPEGSISTLTIQRTEQRDSAMYRCASSSSGRASEQYFGPGTRLTVT.

The V call is TRBV4-2, the J call TRBJ1-1; perhaps TRBD1 as D (5 bases). The V and J ends lost 4 bases and 0 bases respectively, with 15 bases between them. The CDR3 extends over 16 amino acids. CDR1 LGHNA and CDR2 YNFKEQ come from the germline V gene. CDR3 sequence (DNA): TGTGCCAGCAGCCGGGAGGGGAGTGTCATGAACACTGAAGCTTTCTTT. Amino acids: CASSREGSVMNTEAFF.

CDR3 nucleotide sequence: TGTGCCAGCAGTTACTTTCGGGGCATCGGCACAGATACGCAGTATTTT. This gives the protein CASSYFRGIGTDTQYF. The chain uses TRBV6-5 and TRBJ2-3; either TRBD1 or TRBD2 may supply D (5 bases each). Trimming removed 1 base from V and 1 base from J, with 12 bases in between. This CDR3 has 16 residues. Germline CDR1 MNHEY, CDR2 SVGAGI.

This chain links TRBV10-3 with TRBJ2-3, with D unclear. The ends were cut back, 6 bases at V and 6 bases at J, with 13 bases in the middle. CDR1 and CDR2 (germline): ENHRY, SYGVKD. The CDR3 length is 13 residues. In nucleotides, the CDR3 is TGTGCCATCAGGGACCAGTCCACGGATACGCAGTATTTT. This gives the protein CAIRDQSTDTQYF.

In its sample, this clone was seen a few times. No conserved phenylalanine or tryptophan ends this CDR3, so it is likely a read error. This sequence joins TRBV28 and TRBJ2-3; 7 nucleotides agree with TRBD1. The J call is uncertain, as TRBJ1-5 better fits the DNA end. This CDR3 comprises 15 residues. In germline, CDR1 is MDHEN, CDR2 SYDVKM. CDR3 loop: CASVNRGGSTDTQHL. The CDR3 DNA follows: TGTGCCAGCGTTAACAGGGGCGGGAGCACAGATACGCAGCATCTT.

This clone is large (0.1 to 1%) within its sample. The V call is TRBV12-3 or TRBV12-4, the J call TRBJ2-1; TRBD2 aligns across 10 bases. CDR3 length: 15 amino acids. J lost 7 bases, V lost 6 bases, and 9 bases had no gene match. The CDR3 nucleotides read TGTGCCAGCAGCCCCCCTAGCGGGGGCCGAAATGAGCAGTTCTTC. Translating it yields CASSPPSGGRNEQFF.

This clone is deemed medium-sized. This chain joins TRBV9 and TRBJ1-2; 8 nucleotides line up with TRBD1. CDR3 length: 14 residues. Germline V gene lookup returns CDR1 SGDLS and CDR2 YYNGEE. Losses at the gene ends were 3 bases for V and 2 bases for J; bases not matched to a gene: 3. CDR3 amino acids: CASSATGENYGYTF. CDR3 bases: TGTGCCAGCAGCGCGACAGGGGAAAACTATGGCTACACCTTC.

The V call is TRBV6-4, the J call TRBJ1-2; D is uncertain. V was cut by 6 bases and J by 3 bases, with 20 bases left in between. The CDR3 is 16 residues long. CDR1 MRHNA and CDR2 SNTAGT come from the germline V gene. CDR3 DNA: TGTGCCAGCAGAGGACTAGGCGGGGATCAGGACTATGGCTACACCTTC. As protein: CASRGLGGDQDYGYTF.

This clone was picked up a small number of times. The chain carries TRBV20-1 and TRBJ1-1, with 10 bases aligning to TRBD1. CDR1 and CDR2 from the germline V gene are DFQATT and SNEGSKA (reference sequence). V was pared by 0 bases and J by 3 bases, with 1 base of the junction left unmatched. The CDR3 loop spans 14 amino acids. The CDR3 coding sequence is TGCAGTGCTAGAGATGGGACAGGGGACACTGAAGCTTTCTTT. It yields the protein CSARDGTGDTEAFF.

The rearrangement joins TRBV11-2 to TRBJ1-1; no firm D call. From germline, CDR1 is SGHAT and CDR2 FQNNGV. CDR3 length: 16 amino acids. The V end was cut by 1 base, the J end by 1 base, with 13 bases between. The CDR3 protein is CASSLGGIVRNTEAFF. Here the CDR3 DNA reads TGTGCCAGCAGCTTAGGCGGGATCGTCCGGAACACTGAAGCTTTCTTT.

The rearrangement joins TRBV19 to TRBJ1-5; D might be TRBD1 (5 bases). V was shortened by 4 bases and J by 0 bases, with 10 bases between the two germline ends. CDR1 is LNHDA and CDR2 is SQIVND in the germline V gene (reference sequence). The CDR3 runs 15 residues. As DNA, the CDR3 is TGTGCCAGTAGTAATTGGGGGGATAGCAATCAGCCCCAGCATTTT. Amino acids: CASSNWGDSNQPQHF. Using reference TRBV19 and TRBJ1-5 for the parts outside the CDR3, the full variable domain is DGGITQSPKYLFRKEGQNVTLSCEQNLNHDAMYWYRQDPGQGLRLIYYSQIVNDFQKGDIAEGYSVSREKKESFPLTVTSAQKNPTAFYLCASSNWGDSNQPQHFGDGTRLSIL.

This clone has just a few counts. J is TRBJ1-2 and V is TRBV12-3 or TRBV12-4; TRBD1 matches at 8 bases. Trimming took 6 bases from V and 5 from J; bases not matched to a gene: 5. CDR3 length: 13 residues. The CDR3 loop reads CASSPDRGYGYTF. CDR3 nucleotide sequence: TGTGCCAGCAGCCCAGACAGGGGTTATGGCTACACCTTC.

The V and J genes are TRBV18 and TRBJ2-7, with TRBD2 identical over 9 bases. The CDR3 is 15 amino acids. The germline V gene has CDR1 KGHSH and CDR2 LQKENI. The trim removed 0 bases at V and 5 bases at J, leaving 5 bases unmatched. CDR3 sequence reads: CASSPPGLARHEQYF. The CDR3 DNA reads as TGTGCCAGCTCACCACCGGGACTAGCTCGCCACGAGCAGTACTTC.

This clone is deemed medium-sized. V and J are TRBV27 and TRBJ1-1, with D tentatively TRBD1 (5 bases). Germline CDR1 reads MNHEY; CDR2 reads SMNVEV (reference sequence). V was clipped by 3 bases and J by 5 bases, with 10 bases between them. The CDR3 contains 13 residues. DNA of the CDR3: TGTGCCAGCAGTTTGACGGAGGGGACTGAAGCTTTCTTT. It codes for CASSLTEGTEAFF.

This clone was seen repeatedly, ten times or more. This chain links TRBV5-1 with TRBJ2-7; 10 positions agree with TRBD1. V lost 2 bases, J lost 2 bases, and 1 base stayed unmatched. CDR3 length: 14 residues. Germline-derived CDR1 and CDR2 are SGHRS and YFSETQ. CDR3 nucleotides: TGCGCCAGCAGCTTAGGACAGGGGGCCTACGAGCAGTACTTC. Its protein product is CASSLGQGAYEQYF.

This clone is termed medium-sized. This chain links TRBV7-8 with TRBJ2-7; D is perhaps TRBD2 (5 bases). The CDR3 has 15 residues. Germline lookup yields CDR1 SGHVS and CDR2 FQNEAQ. V was clipped by 1 base and J by 1 base, with 11 bases between them. In DNA form, the CDR3 reads TGTGCCAGCAGCTTAGGAGCGGCGGAGTCCTACGAGCAGTACTTC. This gives the protein CASSLGAAESYEQYF. The entire variable domain, with the rest obtained from reference TRBV7-8 and TRBJ2-7, is as follows: GAGVSQSPRYKVAKRGQDVALRCDPISGHVSLFWYQQALGQGPEFLTYFQNEAQLDKSGLPSDRFFAERPEGSVSTLKIQRTQQEDSAVYLCASSLGAAESYEQYFGPGTRLTVT.

This chain connects TRBV12-3 or TRBV12-4 to TRBJ2-3; unclear D gene. V was cut by 5 bases and J by 2 bases, with 14 bases left in between. This CDR3 contains 15 residues. The DNA of the CDR3 is TGTGCCAGCAGTCCACGCCGTTCTTCCACAGATACGCAGTATTTT. Translating gives CASSPRRSSTDTQYF.